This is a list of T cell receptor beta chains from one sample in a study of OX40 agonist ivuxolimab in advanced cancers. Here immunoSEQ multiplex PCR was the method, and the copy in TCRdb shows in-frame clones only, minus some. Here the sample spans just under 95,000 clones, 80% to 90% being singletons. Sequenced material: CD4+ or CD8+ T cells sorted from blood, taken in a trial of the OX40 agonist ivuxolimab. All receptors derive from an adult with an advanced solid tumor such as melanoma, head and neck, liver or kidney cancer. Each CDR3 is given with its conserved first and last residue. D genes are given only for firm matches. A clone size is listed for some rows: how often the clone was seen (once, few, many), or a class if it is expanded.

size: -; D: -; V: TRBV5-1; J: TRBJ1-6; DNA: TGCGCCAGCAGCTTGGAGGGGGGGTATAATTCACCCCTCCACTTT; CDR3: CASSLEGGYNSPLHF
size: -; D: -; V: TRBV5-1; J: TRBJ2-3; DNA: TGCGCCAGCAGCTTGGGTGACAAAGCCGTCATGGATACGCAGTATTTT; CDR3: CASSLGDKAVMDTQYF
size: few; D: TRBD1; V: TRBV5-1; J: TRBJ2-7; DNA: TGCGCCAGCAGCTTGGGGGACAGGGATGAGCAGTACTTC; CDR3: CASSLGDRDEQYF
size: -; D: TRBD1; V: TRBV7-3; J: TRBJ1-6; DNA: TGTGCCAGCAGCTTAGGCGGACAGGGGCAGAATTCACCCCTCCACTTT; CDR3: CASSLGGQGQNSPLHF
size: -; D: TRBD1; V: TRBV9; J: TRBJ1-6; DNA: TGTGCCAGCAGCGCCCCACAGGGGCTCTCCTATAATTCACCCCTCCACTTT; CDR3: CASSAPQGLSYNSPLHF
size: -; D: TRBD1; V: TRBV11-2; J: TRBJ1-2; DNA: TGTGCCAGCAGCTTAGGCGGCAGGGGGATATATGGCTACACCTTC; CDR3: CASSLGGRGIYGYTF
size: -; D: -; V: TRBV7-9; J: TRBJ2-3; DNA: TGTGCCAGCAGCTCCCAACGGGGAGGGACAGCCTACACAGATACGCAGTATTTT; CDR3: CASSSQRGGTAYTDTQYF
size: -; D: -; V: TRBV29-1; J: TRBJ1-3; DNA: TGCAGCGTTGGCCGGGTAAGCTCTGGAAACACCATATATTTT; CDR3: CSVGRVSSGNTIYF
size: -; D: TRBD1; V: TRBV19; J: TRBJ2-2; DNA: TGTGCCAGTAGCGGACAGGGAAACACCGGGGAGCTGTTTTTT; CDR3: CASSGQGNTGELFF
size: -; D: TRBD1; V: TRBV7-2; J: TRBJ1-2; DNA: TGTGCCAGCAGCTTAGGGGGACAGAACTATGGCTACACCTTC; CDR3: CASSLGGQNYGYTF
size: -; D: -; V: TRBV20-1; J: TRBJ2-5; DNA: TGCAGTGCGGGTGTGGAGACCCAGTACTTC; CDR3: CSAGVETQYF
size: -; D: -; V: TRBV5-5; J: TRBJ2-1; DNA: TGTGCCAGCAGCTTGGTGGGAGATTACAATGAGCAGTTCTTC; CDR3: CASSLVGDYNEQFF
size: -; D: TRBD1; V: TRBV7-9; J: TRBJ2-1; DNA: TGTGCCAGCAGCCCCAACGTGAGAGGGGGCCGTAGCTCCTACAATGAGCAGTTCTTC; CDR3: CASSPNVRGGRSSYNEQFF
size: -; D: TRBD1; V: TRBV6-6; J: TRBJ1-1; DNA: TGTGCCAGCAGTGTCACAGGGGGCACTGAAGCTTTCTTT; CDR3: CASSVTGGTEAFF
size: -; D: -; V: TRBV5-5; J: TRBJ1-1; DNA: TGTGCCAGCAGCAACATCCCGAATCAGAACACTGAAGCTTTCTTT; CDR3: CASSNIPNQNTEAFF
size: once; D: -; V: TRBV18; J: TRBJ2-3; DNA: TGTGCCAGCTCACCACCATCGGACACTGCCTGGGAGCAGTATTTT; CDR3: CASSPPSDTAWEQYF
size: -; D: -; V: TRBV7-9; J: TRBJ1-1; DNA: TGTGCCAGCCGACGGCCTTTGAACACTGAAGCTTTCTTT; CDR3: CASRRPLNTEAFF
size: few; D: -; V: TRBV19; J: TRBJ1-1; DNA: TGTGCCAGTAGTCCGATGCACAGGGCGGGCACTGAAGCTTTCTTT; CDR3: CASSPMHRAGTEAFF
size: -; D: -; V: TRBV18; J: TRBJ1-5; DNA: TGTGCCAGCTCACCATTCGGGGAGGATCAGCCCCAGCATTTT; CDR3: CASSPFGEDQPQHF
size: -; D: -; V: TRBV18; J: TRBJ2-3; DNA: TGTGCCAGCTCACCAGTCTTTGTTGAATCTGGCAGGTTGAGCACAGATACGCAGTATTTT; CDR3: CASSPVFVESGRLSTDTQYF
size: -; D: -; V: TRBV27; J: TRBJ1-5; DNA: TGTGCCAGCAGTTTACAGGGTAGCAATCAGCCCCAGCATTTT; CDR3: CASSLQGSNQPQHF
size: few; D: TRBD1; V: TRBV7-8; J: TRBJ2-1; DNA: TGTGCCAGCAGCGCAAACAGGGGGTTGGCCTTCAATGAGCAGTTCTTC; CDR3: CASSANRGLAFNEQFF
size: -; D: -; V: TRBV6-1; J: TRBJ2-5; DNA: TGTGCCAGCAGCAGGGTGGAGACCCAGTACTTC; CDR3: CASSRVETQYF
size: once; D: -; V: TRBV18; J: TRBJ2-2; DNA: TGTGCCAGCTCACCCGCCGCGTCTGGGGCCGGGGAGCTGTTTTTT; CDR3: CASSPAASGAGELFF
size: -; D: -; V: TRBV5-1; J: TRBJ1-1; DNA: TGCGCCAGCAGCTTGGTGGGGGGGCGCAACACTGAAGCTTTCTTT; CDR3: CASSLVGGRNTEAFF
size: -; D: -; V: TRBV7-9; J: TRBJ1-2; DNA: TGTGCCAGCAGCTTAGCGATGGGAACGAACTATGGCTACACCTTC; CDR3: CASSLAMGTNYGYTF
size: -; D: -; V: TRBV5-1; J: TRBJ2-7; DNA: TGCGCCAGCAGCCTGGTGGGGGGAATGGGGGAGCAGTACTTC; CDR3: CASSLVGGMGEQYF
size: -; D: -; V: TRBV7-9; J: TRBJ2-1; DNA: TGTGCCAGCAATCAGAAGAATGAGCAGTTCTTC; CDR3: CASNQKNEQFF
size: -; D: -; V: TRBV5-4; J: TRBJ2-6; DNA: TGTGCCAGCAGCTTCGACTGGCGGGTCGGAGCCTCTGGGGCCAACGTCCTGACTTTC; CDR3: CASSFDWRVGASGANVLTF
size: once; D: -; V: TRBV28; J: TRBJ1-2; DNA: TGTGCCAGCAGTTTCACAGGGTCTAGGTATGGCTACACCTTC; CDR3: CASSFTGSRYGYTF
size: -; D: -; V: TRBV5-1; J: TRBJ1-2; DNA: TGCGCCAGCAGCTTGGCCTCGCGGCTCTATGGCTACACCTTC; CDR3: CASSLASRLYGYTF
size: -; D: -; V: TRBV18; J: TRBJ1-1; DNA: TGTGCCAGCTCTCCTTCCGACATGAACACTGAAGCTTTCTTT; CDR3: CASSPSDMNTEAFF
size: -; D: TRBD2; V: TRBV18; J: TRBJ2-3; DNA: TGTGCCAGCTCACCAGGGACTAGCGGGGGTGCTAGCACAGATACGCAGTATTTT; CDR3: CASSPGTSGGASTDTQYF
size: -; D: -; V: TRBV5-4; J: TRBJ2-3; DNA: TGTGCCAGCAGCTTGGGGGGGCCTACAGATACGCAGTATTTT; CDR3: CASSLGGPTDTQYF
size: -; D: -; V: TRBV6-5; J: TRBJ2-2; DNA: TGTGCCAGCAGTTACCCCCGAGACAGGCCCACCGGGGAGCTGTTTTTT; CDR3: CASSYPRDRPTGELFF
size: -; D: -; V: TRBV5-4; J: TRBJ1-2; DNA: TGTGCCAGCAGCTTGGGTGGGTTAAACTATGGCTACACCTTC; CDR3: CASSLGGLNYGYTF
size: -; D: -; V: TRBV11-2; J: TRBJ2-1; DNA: TGTGCCAGCAGCTTAGATGGTAGAGCGTACAATGAGCAGTTCTTC; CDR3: CASSLDGRAYNEQFF
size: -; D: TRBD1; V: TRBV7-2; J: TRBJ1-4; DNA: TGTGCCAGCAGCTTAGCGACAGGGTGGAACGAAAAACTGTTTTTT; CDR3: CASSLATGWNEKLFF
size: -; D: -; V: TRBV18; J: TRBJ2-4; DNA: TGTGCCAGCTCACCCCTGACTCTAGCCAAAAACATTCAGTACTTC; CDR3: CASSPLTLAKNIQYF
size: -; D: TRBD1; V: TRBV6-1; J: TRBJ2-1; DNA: TGTGCCAGCAGCTTATCAGGGGGAGTTAGGAATGAGCAGTTCTTC; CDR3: CASSLSGGVRNEQFF
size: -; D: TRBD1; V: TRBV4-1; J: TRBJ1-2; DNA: TGCGCCAGCAGCCAACCTTGGACAGGGGTTAACTATGGCTACACCTTC; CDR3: CASSQPWTGVNYGYTF
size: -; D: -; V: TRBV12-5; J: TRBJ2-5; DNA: TGTGCTCCGACGCGGGTGGGGTACGAGACCCAGTACTTC; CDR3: CAPTRVGYETQYF
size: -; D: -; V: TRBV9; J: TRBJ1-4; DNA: TGTGCCAGCAGCGCCTCAGGGAGGGATAATGAAAAACTGTTTTTT; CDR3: CASSASGRDNEKLFF
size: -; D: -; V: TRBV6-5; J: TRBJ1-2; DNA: TGTGCCAGCAGTCCTAACAGGGTCTATGGCTACACCTTC; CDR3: CASSPNRVYGYTF
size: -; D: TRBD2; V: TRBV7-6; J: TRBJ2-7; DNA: TGTGCCAGCAGCTACCGGGGGGAGTCCTACGAGCAGTACTTC; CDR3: CASSYRGESYEQYF
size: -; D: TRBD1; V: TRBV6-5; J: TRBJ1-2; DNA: TGTGCCAGTTACAGGGGGCCGGGCTATGGCTACACCTTC; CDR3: CASYRGPGYGYTF
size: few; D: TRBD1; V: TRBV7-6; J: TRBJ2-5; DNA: TGTGCCAGCAGCTTACAAGGGACAGGGGGAGAGACCCAGTACTTC; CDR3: CASSLQGTGGETQYF
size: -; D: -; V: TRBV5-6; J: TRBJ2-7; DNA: TGTGCCAGCAGCTTAGGAGGGGGCATGTACGAGCAGTACTTC; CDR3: CASSLGGGMYEQYF
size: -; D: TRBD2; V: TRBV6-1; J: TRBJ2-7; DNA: TGTGCCAGCAGCGTGGGACTAGCGGACAACTACGAGCAGTACTTC; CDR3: CASSVGLADNYEQYF
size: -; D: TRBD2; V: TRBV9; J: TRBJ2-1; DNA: TGTGCCAGCAGCGTAGTTGGCGGGGGGGCTGATGAGCAGTTCTTC; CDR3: CASSVVGGGADEQFF